This T cell receptor beta chain was observed in a study of cytomegalovirus exposure and HLA in healthy donors. Notes on the study in general: According to an earlier analysis, most TCR beta V segments yielded productive rearrangements about 90% or about 30% of the time.

PCR involved 60 Vbeta and 13 Jbeta primers. Data came from immunoSEQ multiplex PCR; TCRdb stores just in-frame clones and leaves some out. Of some 190,000 clones in the sample, 77% were seen once. In the case of this clone: Its antigen is unidentified.

The CDR3 loop spans 16 amino acids. V lost 2 bases and J lost 0, with 13 bases in between. Germline V lookup: CDR1 SGHTA, CDR2 FQGNSA. The chain links TRBV7-2 to TRBJ2-5; D ambiguous. This sequence originates from a man aged 18 to 29 in good health and CMV-seronegative. The source material was PBMCs. The CDR3 reads CASSLSERWDQETQYF. The DNA of the CDR3 is TGTGCCAGCAGCTTATCTGAGCGATGGGACCAAGAGACCCAGTACTTC.